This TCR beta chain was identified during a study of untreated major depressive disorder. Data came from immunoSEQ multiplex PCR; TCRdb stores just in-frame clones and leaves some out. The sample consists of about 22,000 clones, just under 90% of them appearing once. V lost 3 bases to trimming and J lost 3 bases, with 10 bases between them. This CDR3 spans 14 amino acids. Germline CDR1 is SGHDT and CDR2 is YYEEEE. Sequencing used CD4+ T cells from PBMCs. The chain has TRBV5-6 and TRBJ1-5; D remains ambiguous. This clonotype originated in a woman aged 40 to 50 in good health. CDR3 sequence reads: CASSSRAANQPQHF. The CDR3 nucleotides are TGTGCCAGCAGCTCACGGGCCGCCAATCAGCCCCAGCATTTT.